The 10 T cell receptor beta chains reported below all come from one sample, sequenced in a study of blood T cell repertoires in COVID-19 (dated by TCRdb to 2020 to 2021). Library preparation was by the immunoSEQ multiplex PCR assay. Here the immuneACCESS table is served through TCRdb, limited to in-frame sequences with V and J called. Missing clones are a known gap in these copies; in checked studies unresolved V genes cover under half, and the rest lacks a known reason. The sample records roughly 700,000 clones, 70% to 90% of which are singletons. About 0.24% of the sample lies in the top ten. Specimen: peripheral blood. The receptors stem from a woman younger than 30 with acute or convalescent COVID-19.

The CDR3 spells CASSPEFAGGTDTQYF. The CDR3 bases are TGTGCCAGCAGCCCAGAGTTCGCGGGGGGAACGGATACGCAGTATTTT. The chain has TRBV7-3 and TRBJ2-3; TRBD2 agrees at 8 bases. The CDR3 spans 16 residues. Germline V gene data show CDR1 as SGHTA and CDR2 as FQGTGA. With V trimmed by 5 bases and J by 6 bases, 13 bases remained unmatched.

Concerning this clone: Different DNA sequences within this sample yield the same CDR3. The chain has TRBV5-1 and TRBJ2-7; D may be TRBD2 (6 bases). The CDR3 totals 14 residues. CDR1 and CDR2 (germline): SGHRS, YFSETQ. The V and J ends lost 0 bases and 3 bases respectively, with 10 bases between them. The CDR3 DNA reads TGCGCCAGCAGCTTGGTGGGGGGAAGCTACGAGCAGTACTTC. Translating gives CASSLVGGSYEQYF.

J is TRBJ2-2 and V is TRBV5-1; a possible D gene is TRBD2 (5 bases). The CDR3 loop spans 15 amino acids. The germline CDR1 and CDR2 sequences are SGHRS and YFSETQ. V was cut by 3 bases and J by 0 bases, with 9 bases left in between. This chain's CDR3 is CASSSSGTNTGELFF. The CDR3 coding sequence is TGCGCCAGCAGCTCTTCCGGGACGAACACCGGGGAGCTGTTTTTT.

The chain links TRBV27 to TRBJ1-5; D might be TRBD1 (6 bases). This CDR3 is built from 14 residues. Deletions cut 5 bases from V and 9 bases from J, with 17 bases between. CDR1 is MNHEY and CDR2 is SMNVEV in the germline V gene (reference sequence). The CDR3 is CASSLDSQSRPQHF. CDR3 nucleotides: TGTGCCAGCAGTCTGGACAGTCAATCCAGGCCCCAGCATTTT.

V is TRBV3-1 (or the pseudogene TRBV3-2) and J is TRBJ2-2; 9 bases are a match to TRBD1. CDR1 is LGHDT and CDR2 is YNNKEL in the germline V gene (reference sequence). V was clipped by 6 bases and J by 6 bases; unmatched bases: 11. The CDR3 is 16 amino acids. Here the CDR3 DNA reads TGTGCCAGCAGATTCCTACAGGGGGCGTCGGCCGGGGAGCTGTTTTTT. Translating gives CASRFLQGASAGELFF.

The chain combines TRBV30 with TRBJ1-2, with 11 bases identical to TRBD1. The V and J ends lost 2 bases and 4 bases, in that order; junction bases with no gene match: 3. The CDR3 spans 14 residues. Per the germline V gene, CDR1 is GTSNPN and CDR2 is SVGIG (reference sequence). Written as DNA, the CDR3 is TGTGCCTGGAGTTTGGACAGGGGGCCCTATGGCTACACCTTC. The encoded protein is CAWSLDRGPYGYTF.

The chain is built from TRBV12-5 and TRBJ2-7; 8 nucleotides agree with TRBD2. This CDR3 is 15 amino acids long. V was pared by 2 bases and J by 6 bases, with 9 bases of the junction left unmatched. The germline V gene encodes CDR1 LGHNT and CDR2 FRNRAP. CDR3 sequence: CASGLRVAGGCEQYF. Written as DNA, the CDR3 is TGTGCTAGTGGTTTGCGGGTGGCGGGGGGTTGCGAGCAGTACTTC.

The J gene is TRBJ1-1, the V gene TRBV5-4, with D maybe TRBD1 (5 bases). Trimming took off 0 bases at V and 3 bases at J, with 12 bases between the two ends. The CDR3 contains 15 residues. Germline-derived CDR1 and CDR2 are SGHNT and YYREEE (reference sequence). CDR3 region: CASSLAGQGYTEAFF. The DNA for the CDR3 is TGTGCCAGCAGCTTGGCCGGCCAGGGATACACTGAAGCTTTCTTT.

In DNA, the CDR3 is TGTGCCAGCAGCTCAACAGGGGGCACGTCTCTTGAAGCTTTCTTT. As protein: CASSSTGGTSLEAFF. V gene TRBV7-9 combines with J gene TRBJ1-1; 9 nucleotides match TRBD1. Germline trimming cut 4 bases from V and 7 bases from J; bases unmatched to any gene: 10. Germline CDR1 and CDR2: SEHNR and FQNEAQ (reference sequence). The CDR3 runs to 15 residues.

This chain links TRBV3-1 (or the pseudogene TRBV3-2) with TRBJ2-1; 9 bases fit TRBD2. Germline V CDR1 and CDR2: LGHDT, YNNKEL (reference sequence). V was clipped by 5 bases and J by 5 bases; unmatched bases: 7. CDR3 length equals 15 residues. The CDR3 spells CASSRASGVHNEQFF. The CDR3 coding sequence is TGTGCCAGCAGCAGGGCTAGCGGGGTTCACAATGAGCAGTTCTTC.